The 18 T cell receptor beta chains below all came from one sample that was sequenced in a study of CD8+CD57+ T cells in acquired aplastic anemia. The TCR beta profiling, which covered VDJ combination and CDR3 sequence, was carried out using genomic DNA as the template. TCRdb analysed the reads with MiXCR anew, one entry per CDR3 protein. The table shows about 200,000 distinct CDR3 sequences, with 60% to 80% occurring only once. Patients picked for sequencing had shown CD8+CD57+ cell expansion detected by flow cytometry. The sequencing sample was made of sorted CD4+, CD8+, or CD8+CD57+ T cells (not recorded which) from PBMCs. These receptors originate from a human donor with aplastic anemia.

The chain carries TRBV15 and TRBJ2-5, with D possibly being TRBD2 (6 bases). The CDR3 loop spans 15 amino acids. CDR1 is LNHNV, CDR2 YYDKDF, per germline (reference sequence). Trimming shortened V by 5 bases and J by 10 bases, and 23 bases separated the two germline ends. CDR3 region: CATSPLPGLPGSQYF. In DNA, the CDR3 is TGTGCCACCAGCCCCCTCCCGGGACTCCCCGGGAGCCAGTACTTC.

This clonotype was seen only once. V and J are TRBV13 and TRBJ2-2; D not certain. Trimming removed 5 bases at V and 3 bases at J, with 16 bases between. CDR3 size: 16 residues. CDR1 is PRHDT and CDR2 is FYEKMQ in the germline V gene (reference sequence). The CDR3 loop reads CASSPAGRVDTGELFF. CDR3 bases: TGTGCCAGCAGCCCAGCTGGCAGAGTCGACACCGGGGAGCTGTTTTTT.

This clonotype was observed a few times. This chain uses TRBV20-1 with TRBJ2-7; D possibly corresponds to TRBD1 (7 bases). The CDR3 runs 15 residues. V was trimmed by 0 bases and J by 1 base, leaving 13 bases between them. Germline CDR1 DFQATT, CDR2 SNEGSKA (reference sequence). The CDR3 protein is CSARDPGGSSYEQYF. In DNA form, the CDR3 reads TGCAGTGCTAGAGATCCAGGGGGGTCTTCCTACGAGCAGTACTTC.

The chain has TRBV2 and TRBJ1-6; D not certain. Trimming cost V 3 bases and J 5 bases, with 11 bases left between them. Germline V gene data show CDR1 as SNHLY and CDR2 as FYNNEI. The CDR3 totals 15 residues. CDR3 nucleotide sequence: TGTGCCAGCAGTGATAAGACCGATAATAATTCACCCCTCCACTTT. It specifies CASSDKTDNNSPLHF.

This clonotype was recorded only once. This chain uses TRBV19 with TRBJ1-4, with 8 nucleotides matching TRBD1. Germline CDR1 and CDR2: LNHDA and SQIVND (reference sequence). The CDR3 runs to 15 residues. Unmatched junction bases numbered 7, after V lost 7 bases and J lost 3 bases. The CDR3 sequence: CASKVGQGANEKLFF. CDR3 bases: TGTGCCAGTAAGGTTGGACAGGGTGCTAATGAAAAACTGTTTTTT.

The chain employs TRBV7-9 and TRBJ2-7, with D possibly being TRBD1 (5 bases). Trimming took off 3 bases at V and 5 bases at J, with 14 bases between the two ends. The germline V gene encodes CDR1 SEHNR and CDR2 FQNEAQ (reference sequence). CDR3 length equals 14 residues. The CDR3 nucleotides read TGTGCCAGCAGCTTGGGTGGGGCTGGGAACGAGCAGTACTTC. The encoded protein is CASSLGGAGNEQYF.

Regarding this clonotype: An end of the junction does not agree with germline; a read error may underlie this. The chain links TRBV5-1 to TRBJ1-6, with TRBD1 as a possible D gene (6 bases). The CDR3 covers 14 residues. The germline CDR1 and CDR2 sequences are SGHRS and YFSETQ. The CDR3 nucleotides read TGTGCCAGCAAGCCAGGGGCCAATAATTCACCCCTCCACTTT. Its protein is CASKPGANNSPLHF. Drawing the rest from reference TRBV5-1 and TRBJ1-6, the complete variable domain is KAGVTQTPRYLIKTRGQQVTLSCSPISGHRSVSWYQQTPGQGLQFLFEYFSETQRNKGNFPGRFSGRQFSNSRSEMNVSTLELGDSALYLCASKPGANNSPLHFGNGTRLTVT.

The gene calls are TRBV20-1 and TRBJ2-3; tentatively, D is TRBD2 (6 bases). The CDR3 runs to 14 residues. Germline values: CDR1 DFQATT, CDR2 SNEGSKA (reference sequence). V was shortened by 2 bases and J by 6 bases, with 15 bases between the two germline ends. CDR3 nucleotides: TGCAGTGCTAGAAGGGACTCAAGCCCGGATACGCAGTATTTT. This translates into CSARRDSSPDTQYF.

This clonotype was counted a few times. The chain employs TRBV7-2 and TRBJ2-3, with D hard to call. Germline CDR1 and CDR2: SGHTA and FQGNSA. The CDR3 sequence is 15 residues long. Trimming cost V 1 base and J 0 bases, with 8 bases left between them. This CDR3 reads CASSLVGSSTDTQYF. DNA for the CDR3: TGTGCCAGCAGCTTAGTGGGCAGCAGCACAGATACGCAGTATTTT.

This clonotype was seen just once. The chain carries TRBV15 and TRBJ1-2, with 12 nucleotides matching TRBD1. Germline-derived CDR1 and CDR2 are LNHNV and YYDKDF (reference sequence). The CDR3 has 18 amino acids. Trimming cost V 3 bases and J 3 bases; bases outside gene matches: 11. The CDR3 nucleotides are TGTGCCACCAGCAGCTCCAGGTCGGGACAGGGGGCTCACTATGGCTACACCTTC. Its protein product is CATSSSRSGQGAHYGYTF.

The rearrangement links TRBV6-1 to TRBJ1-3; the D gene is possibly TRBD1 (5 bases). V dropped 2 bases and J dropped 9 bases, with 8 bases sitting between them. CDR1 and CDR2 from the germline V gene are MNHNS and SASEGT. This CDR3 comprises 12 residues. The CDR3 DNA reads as TGTGCCAGCAGTGAACGAGGGGTCACCATATATTTT. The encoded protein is CASSERGVTIYF.

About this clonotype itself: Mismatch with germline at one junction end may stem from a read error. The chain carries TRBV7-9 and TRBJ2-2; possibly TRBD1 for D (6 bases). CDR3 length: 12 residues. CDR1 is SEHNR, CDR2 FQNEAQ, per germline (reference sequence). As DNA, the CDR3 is TGTGCCAGCAGCGTAGCCTCAGGGGACCTGTTTTTT. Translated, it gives CASSVASGDLFF.

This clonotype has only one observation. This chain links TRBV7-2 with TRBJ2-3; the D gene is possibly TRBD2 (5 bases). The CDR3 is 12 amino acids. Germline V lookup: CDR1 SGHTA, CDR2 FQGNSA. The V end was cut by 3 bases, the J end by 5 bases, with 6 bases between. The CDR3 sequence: CASSLRVDTQYF. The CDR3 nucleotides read TGTGCCAGCAGCTTGAGGGTAGATACGCAGTATTTT. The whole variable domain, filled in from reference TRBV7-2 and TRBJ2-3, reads GAGVSQSPSNKVTEKGKDVELRCDPISGHTALYWYRQSLGQGLEFLIYFQGNSAPDKSGLPSDRFSAERTGGSVSTLTIQRTQQEDSAVYLCASSLRVDTQYFGPGTRLTVL.

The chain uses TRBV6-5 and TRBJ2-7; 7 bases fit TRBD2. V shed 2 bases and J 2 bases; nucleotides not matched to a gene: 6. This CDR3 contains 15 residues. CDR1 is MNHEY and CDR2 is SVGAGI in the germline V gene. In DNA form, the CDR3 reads TGTGCCAGCAGTTACGTGACGGGAGGTCCCTACGAGCAGTACTTC. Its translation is CASSYVTGGPYEQYF.

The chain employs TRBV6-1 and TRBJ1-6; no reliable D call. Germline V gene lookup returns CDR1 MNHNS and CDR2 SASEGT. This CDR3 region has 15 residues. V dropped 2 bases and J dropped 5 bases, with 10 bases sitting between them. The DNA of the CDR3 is TGTGCCAGCAGTGAATCGTCCGGGAATAATTCACCCCTCCACTTT. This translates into CASSESSGNNSPLHF.

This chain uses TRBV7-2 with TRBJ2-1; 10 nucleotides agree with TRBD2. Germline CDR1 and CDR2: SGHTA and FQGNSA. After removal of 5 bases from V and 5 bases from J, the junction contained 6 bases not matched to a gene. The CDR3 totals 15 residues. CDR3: CASSVGLAKNNEQFF. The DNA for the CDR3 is TGTGCCAGCAGCGTGGGACTAGCGAAGAACAATGAGCAGTTCTTC.

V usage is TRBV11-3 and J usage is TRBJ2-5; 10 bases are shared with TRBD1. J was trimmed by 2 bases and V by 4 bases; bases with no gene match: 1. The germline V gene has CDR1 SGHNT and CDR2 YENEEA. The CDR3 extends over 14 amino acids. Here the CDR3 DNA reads TGTGCCAGCAGCTCGGGACAGGGGCAAGAGACCCAGTACTTC. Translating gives CASSSGQGQETQYF.

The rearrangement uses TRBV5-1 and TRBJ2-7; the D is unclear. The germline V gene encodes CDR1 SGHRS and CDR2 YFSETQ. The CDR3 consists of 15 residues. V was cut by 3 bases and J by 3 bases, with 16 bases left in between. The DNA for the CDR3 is TGCGCCAGCAGCTCACACGGAACACGCAACTACGAGCAGTACTTC. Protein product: CASSSHGTRNYEQYF.